The next 8 T cell receptor beta chains were all read from a single sample in a study of blood T cell repertoires in COVID-19. Sequencing was performed with immunoSEQ multiplex PCR; in TCRdb, only in-frame clones are kept and a portion is missing. The repertoire holds about 210,000 clones, roughly 80% seen once, with 10% in the top ten. The sequenced material came from peripheral blood. The receptors were sampled from a woman older than 75 with COVID-19, enrolled during active disease.

The chain has TRBV23-1 and TRBJ2-2; D perhaps matches TRBD1 (5 bases). TRBV23-1 counts as an open reading frame of uncertain function. The V and J ends lost 3 bases and 2 bases respectively, with 13 bases between them. This CDR3 is built from 16 residues. The CDR3 sequence is CASSHRPGINTGELFF. The CDR3 nucleotides are TGCGCCAGCAGTCATCGGCCAGGGATAAACACCGGGGAGCTGTTTTTT.

Only a few counts were recorded for this clone. The V gene is TRBV4-1, the J gene TRBJ1-6; D unclear. V was clipped by 2 bases and J by 7 bases, with 18 bases between them. Looked up from germline, CDR1 is MGHRA and CDR2 is YSYEKL. This CDR3 region has 17 residues. CDR3 nucleotide sequence: TGCGCCAGCAGCCAACCCCAAACGTACATGCGGAATTCACCCCTCCACTTT. This codes for CASSQPQTYMRNSPLHF.

The chain links TRBV6-2 or TRBV6-3 to TRBJ1-1; 7 nucleotides align to TRBD1. Germline lookup yields CDR1 MNHEY and CDR2 SVGEGT. V was pared by 0 bases and J by 7 bases, with 2 bases of the junction left unmatched. The CDR3 length is 13 residues. CDR3 bases: TGTGCCAGCAGTTACTCCACAGGGGTTGAAGCTTTCTTT. This encodes CASSYSTGVEAFF.

This clone was observed a few times. The J gene is TRBJ1-5, the V gene TRBV28; TRBD1 is a possible D gene (6 bases). V lost 6 bases and J lost 1, with 13 bases in between. Looked up from germline, CDR1 is MDHEN and CDR2 is SYDVKM. The CDR3 consists of 15 residues. The CDR3 DNA reads TGTGCCAGCAGGCAGAGGGGGGGGAGCAATCAGCCCCAGCATTTT. It is translated as CASRQRGGSNQPQHF.

This chain joins TRBV5-1 and TRBJ2-1; 9 bases agree with TRBD1. CDR1 SGHRS and CDR2 YFSETQ come from the germline V gene. The CDR3 runs 18 residues. J was trimmed by 1 base and V by 3 bases; bases with no gene match: 11. CDR3 in amino acids: CASSSTGTGIFSYNEQFF. Here the CDR3 DNA reads TGCGCCAGCAGCTCAACCGGGACAGGGATATTTTCCTACAATGAGCAGTTCTTC.

The chain combines TRBV5-4 with TRBJ2-5; 11 bases map to TRBD2. Germline loops: CDR1 SGHNT, CDR2 YYREEE (reference sequence). The CDR3 runs to 16 residues. J lost 2 bases, V lost 4 bases, and 7 bases had no gene match. The CDR3 sequence: CASSPTSGATQETQYF. The CDR3 region has the DNA TGTGCCAGCAGCCCGACTAGCGGGGCAACACAAGAGACCCAGTACTTC.

V usage is TRBV3-1 (or the pseudogene TRBV3-2) and J usage is TRBJ2-5, with 13 bases that match TRBD2. Germline assignment: CDR1 LGHDT and CDR2 YNNKEL (reference sequence). This CDR3 has 20 residues. V trimming: 1 base; J trimming: 4 bases; junction bases outside the gene matches: 15. In DNA, the CDR3 is TGTGCCAGCAGCCAAGTCGGACTAGCGGGGGCCCATCAGGGGCGAGAGACCCAGTACTTC. It yields the protein CASSQVGLAGAHQGRETQYF.

The chain joins TRBV7-8 to TRBJ1-2; D unclear. CDR1 SGHVS and CDR2 FQNEAQ come from the germline V gene. V was pared by 3 bases and J by 6 bases, with 8 bases between. The CDR3 runs 12 residues. In nucleotides, the CDR3 is TGTGCCAGCAGCTTCCGGGAGAATGGCTACACCTTC. This translates into CASSFRENGYTF.